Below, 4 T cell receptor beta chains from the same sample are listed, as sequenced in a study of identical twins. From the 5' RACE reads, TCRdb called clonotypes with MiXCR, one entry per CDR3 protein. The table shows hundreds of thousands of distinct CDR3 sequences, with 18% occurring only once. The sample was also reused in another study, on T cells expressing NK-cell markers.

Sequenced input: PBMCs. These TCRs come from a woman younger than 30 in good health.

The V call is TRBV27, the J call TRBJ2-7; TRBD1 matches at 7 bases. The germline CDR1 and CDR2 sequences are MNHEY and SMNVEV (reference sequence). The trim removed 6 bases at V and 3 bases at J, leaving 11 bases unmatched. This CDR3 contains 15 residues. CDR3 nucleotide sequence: TGTGCCAGCAGGCGGGCCAGGGACAGATGCTACGAGCAGTACTTC. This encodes CASRRARDRCYEQYF.

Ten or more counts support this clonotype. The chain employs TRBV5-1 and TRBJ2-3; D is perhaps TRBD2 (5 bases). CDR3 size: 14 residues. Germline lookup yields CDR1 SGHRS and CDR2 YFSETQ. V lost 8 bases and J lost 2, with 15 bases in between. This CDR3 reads CASLASQPTDTQYF. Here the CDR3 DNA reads TGCGCCAGTTTAGCGAGCCAACCCACAGATACGCAGTATTTT.

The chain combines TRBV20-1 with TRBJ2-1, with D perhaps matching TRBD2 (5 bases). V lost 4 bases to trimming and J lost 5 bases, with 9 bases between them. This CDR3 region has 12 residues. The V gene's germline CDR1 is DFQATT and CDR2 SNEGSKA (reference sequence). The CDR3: CSATDWNNEQFF. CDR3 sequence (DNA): TGCAGTGCTACGGACTGGAACAATGAGCAGTTCTTC.

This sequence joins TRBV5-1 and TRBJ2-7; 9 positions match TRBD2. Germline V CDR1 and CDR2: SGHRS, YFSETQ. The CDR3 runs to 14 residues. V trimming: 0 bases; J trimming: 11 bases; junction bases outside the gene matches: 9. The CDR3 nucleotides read TGCGCCAGCAGCTTGGAGGGCGCGGGGGGGCCGAAGTACTTC. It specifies CASSLEGAGGPKYF.